The entry that follows covers one T cell receptor (beta chain) sequence. Documented treatment: preoperative locoregional IRX-2 cytokine immunotherapy. These data are taken from a study of preoperative IRX-2 immunotherapy in early breast cancer. Per germline, CDR1 SGHRS and CDR2 YFSETQ. Trimming cost V 4 bases and J 7 bases, with 30 bases left between them. This CDR3 is 18 amino acids long. Assay: immunoSEQ multiplex PCR; the TCRdb copy retains only in-frame clones and omits some. The repertoire consists of fewer than 40,000 clones, with more than 90% occurring once and the leading ten covering 5% to 7%.

The sequence came from a human donor with breast cancer. The chain employs TRBV5-1 and TRBJ2-7; D may match TRBD1 or TRBD2 (5 bases each). Specimen collection occurred from a patient treated with IRX-2 immunotherapy. The CDR3 nucleotides are TGCGCCAGCAGCCTCGCGGACCCGGGGACCCCTTTTCTGGGGGAGCAGTACTTC. Protein: CASSLADPGTPFLGEQYF.